A single sample is the source of the 21 T cell receptor beta chains below, sequenced in a study of technical replicates of blood from a few donors. Assay: immunoSEQ multiplex PCR; the TCRdb copy retains only in-frame clones and omits some. The repertoire consists of about 79,000 clones, with 90% to 95% occurring once and the leading ten covering roughly 0.26%. What was sequenced was T cells isolated from PBMCs. These receptors all come from a human donor in good health.

This clone is a singleton in its sample. CDR3 amino acids: CASSLGAGAGGELFF. CDR3 nucleotide sequence: TGTGCCAGCAGCTTAGGGGCGGGAGCTGGCGGGGAGCTGTTTTTT. The chain is built from TRBV7-9 and TRBJ2-2; 7 nucleotides line up with TRBD2. Germline V CDR1 and CDR2: SEHNR, FQNEAQ (reference sequence). V was pared by 1 base and J by 7 bases, with 6 bases of the junction left unmatched. This CDR3 region has 15 residues.

The chain is built from TRBV2 and TRBJ1-1; a weak D match, TRBD1 (6 bases). The V gene lost 10 bases and the J gene lost 8 bases, with 26 bases spanning the gap. In germline, CDR1 is SNHLY, CDR2 FYNNEI. The CDR3 contains 15 residues. The CDR3 region is CAIRNVGRLRGEAFF. The CDR3 DNA sequence: TGTGCCATTCGTAACGTCGGCCGACTAAGGGGGGAAGCTTTCTTT.

The V call is TRBV2, the J call TRBJ2-7; 8 positions match TRBD2. The CDR3 loop spans 14 amino acids. V was clipped by 3 bases and J by 4 bases; unmatched bases: 5. Looked up from germline, CDR1 is SNHLY and CDR2 is FYNNEI. The CDR3 is CASSDSGMEYEQYF. As DNA, the CDR3 is TGTGCCAGCAGTGATAGCGGGATGGAGTACGAGCAGTACTTC.

This chain joins TRBV14 and TRBJ2-2, with 12 bases matching TRBD2. This CDR3 comprises 19 residues. CDR1 is SGHDN, CDR2 FVKESK, per germline. The J segment lost 2 bases and the V segment lost 4 bases, leaving 11 bases of the junction unmatched. The DNA for the CDR3 is TGTGCCAGCAGCCGACTAGCGGGGGCCCCTTACGCTAACACCGGGGAGCTGTTTTTT. This encodes CASSRLAGAPYANTGELFF.

The V gene is TRBV11-2, the J gene TRBJ2-2; D uncertain. The germline V gene encodes CDR1 SGHAT and CDR2 FQNNGV. Trimming took 4 bases from V and 9 from J, leaving 3 bases between them. The CDR3 contains 10 residues. CDR3 amino acids: CASSSRELFF. CDR3 DNA sequence: TGTGCCAGCAGCTCTAGGGAGCTGTTTTTT.

The chain recombines TRBV28 with TRBJ2-1; 14 nucleotides agree with TRBD2. In germline, CDR1 is MDHEN, CDR2 SYDVKM. The CDR3 loop spans 16 amino acids. V lost 5 bases, J lost 0 bases, and 0 bases stayed unmatched. The CDR3 DNA follows: TGTGCCAGCAGTGGGACTAGCGGGAGCTCCTACAATGAGCAGTTCTTC. This translates into CASSGTSGSSYNEQFF.

The chain recombines TRBV19 with TRBJ2-7, with a possible D match to TRBD1 (5 bases). This CDR3 has 14 residues. V was pared by 3 bases and J by 2 bases, with 11 bases between. Germline-derived CDR1 and CDR2 are LNHDA and SQIVND (reference sequence). The CDR3 protein is CASSMGQGPYEQYF. DNA for the CDR3: TGTGCCAGTAGTATGGGGCAGGGTCCCTACGAGCAGTACTTC. The whole variable domain, filled in from reference TRBV19 and TRBJ2-7, reads DGGITQSPKYLFRKEGQNVTLSCEQNLNHDAMYWYRQDPGQGLRLIYYSQIVNDFQKGDIAEGYSVSREKKESFPLTVTSAQKNPTAFYLCASSMGQGPYEQYFGPGTRLTVT.

The rearrangement links TRBV19 to TRBJ2-3; 10 bases fit TRBD1. CDR3 size: 15 residues. Germline loops: CDR1 LNHDA, CDR2 SQIVND (reference sequence). V was pared by 4 bases and J by 5 bases, with 6 bases of the junction left unmatched. CDR3: CASSTPGTGEDTQYF. Here the CDR3 DNA reads TGTGCCAGTAGTACTCCGGGGACAGGGGAAGATACGCAGTATTTT.

The rearrangement links TRBV19 to TRBJ2-4; maybe TRBD2 (5 bases). This CDR3 spans 14 amino acids. Per the germline V gene, CDR1 is LNHDA and CDR2 is SQIVND (reference sequence). Trimming took off 4 bases at V and 8 bases at J, with 15 bases between the two ends. CDR3 nucleotide sequence: TGTGCCAGTAGTACCGGGATGAGGTTTGACATTCAGTACTTC. Protein sequence: CASSTGMRFDIQYF.

The V gene is TRBV5-1, the J gene TRBJ1-3; the match to TRBD1 covers 8 bases. This CDR3 is built from 14 residues. V lost 4 bases, J lost 7 bases, and 7 bases stayed unmatched. Germline assignment: CDR1 SGHRS and CDR2 YFSETQ. CDR3 region: CASSLGTGGNTIYF. The CDR3 bases are TGCGCCAGCAGCCTCGGGACAGGCGGCAACACCATATATTTT.

The J gene is TRBJ2-3, the V gene TRBV6-5; maybe TRBD1 (6 bases). Germline values: CDR1 MNHEY, CDR2 SVGAGI. Trimming removed 5 bases at V and 2 bases at J, with 8 bases between. The CDR3 is made up of 13 amino acids. CDR3: CASSTGHTDTQYF. The CDR3 bases are TGTGCCAGCAGTACAGGGCACACAGATACGCAGTATTTT.

The V call is TRBV19, the J call TRBJ2-1; 9 nucleotides match TRBD2. This CDR3 has 15 residues. Germline-derived CDR1 and CDR2 are LNHDA and SQIVND (reference sequence). The V gene end was trimmed by 2 bases and the J gene end by 4 bases; junction bases not matched to a gene: 3. CDR3 bases: TGTGCCAGTAGTATAACTAGCGGGCCGTACAATGAGCAGTTCTTC. Translating it yields CASSITSGPYNEQFF.

The chain uses TRBV15 and TRBJ2-2; 8 bases map to TRBD1. The CDR3 sequence is 16 residues long. J lost 0 bases, V lost 3 bases, and 3 bases had no gene match. CDR1 and CDR2 (germline): LNHNV, YYDKDF (reference sequence). This CDR3 reads CATSRTQGANTGELFF. In DNA, the CDR3 is TGTGCCACCAGCAGGACACAGGGGGCGAACACCGGGGAGCTGTTTTTT.

The genes are TRBV9 and TRBJ2-3; D is ambiguous. Germline CDR1 and CDR2: SGDLS and YYNGEE. The V gene lost 2 bases and the J gene lost 2 bases, with 18 bases spanning the gap. The CDR3 spans 17 residues. The CDR3 sequence is CASSVAPVAVYTDTQYF. CDR3 DNA sequence: TGTGCCAGCAGCGTTGCCCCCGTGGCGGTGTACACAGATACGCAGTATTTT.

This clone was seen once. The chain combines TRBV5-1 with TRBJ2-1; the match to TRBD2 covers 10 bases. CDR3 size: 15 residues. V lost 0 bases and J lost 7; bases outside the gene matches: 4. Germline V gene sequence: CDR1 SGHRS, CDR2 YFSETQ. The CDR3 protein is CASSLVASGSNEQFF. CDR3 nucleotides: TGCGCCAGCAGCTTGGTGGCTAGCGGGAGTAATGAGCAGTTCTTC.

This clone showed up just once. This chain joins TRBV7-9 and TRBJ1-2, with 7 bases that match TRBD1. V lost 3 bases and J lost 4; bases outside the gene matches: 5. The CDR3 runs to 14 residues. Germline V lookup: CDR1 SEHNR, CDR2 FQNEAQ (reference sequence). The CDR3 DNA sequence: TGTGCCAGCAGCTTGACAGGGCGGTCCTATGGCTACACCTTC. It yields the protein CASSLTGRSYGYTF.

This clone was observed a few times. The CDR3 loop reads CASSLQGNTIYF. The CDR3 DNA reads as TGTGCCAGCAGCTTACAGGGAAACACCATATATTTT. This chain joins TRBV5-5 and TRBJ1-3; D not certain. This CDR3 spans 12 amino acids. Germline CDR1 is SGHKS and CDR2 is YYEKEE (reference sequence). V lost 2 bases and J 4 bases, leaving 4 bases between the germline ends.

The chain links TRBV6-1 to TRBJ1-5; TRBD1 might be the D (6 bases). CDR3 length equals 17 residues. Germline V gene sequence: CDR1 MNHNS, CDR2 SASEGT. Trimming removed 4 bases at V and 5 bases at J, with 21 bases between. CDR3 loop: CASSVGRAQGRYQPQHF. The CDR3 DNA follows: TGTGCCAGCAGTGTAGGTCGAGCACAGGGTAGATATCAGCCCCAGCATTTT.

In this sample, this clone turned up a few times. This chain connects TRBV6-5 to TRBJ1-1, with D perhaps matching TRBD1 (5 bases). This CDR3 has 15 amino acids. CDR1 MNHEY and CDR2 SVGAGI come from the germline V gene. V lost 5 bases and J lost 3, with 16 bases in between. The CDR3 DNA sequence: TGTGCCAGCAGTCCCTTGAATCCGGGGGACACTGAAGCTTTCTTT. Its translation is CASSPLNPGDTEAFF.

The chain has TRBV25-1 and TRBJ1-1, with 8 bases that match TRBD1. The CDR3 consists of 14 residues. V dropped 1 base and J dropped 7; count of bases not matched to a gene: 5. Looked up from germline, CDR1 is MGHDK and CDR2 is SYGVNS. CDR3 in amino acids: CASSEFPGGVEAFF. The CDR3 DNA follows: TGTGCCAGCAGTGAATTCCCAGGGGGCGTTGAAGCTTTCTTT.

The chain links TRBV7-9 to TRBJ1-4; perhaps TRBD1 as D (6 bases). In germline, CDR1 is SEHNR, CDR2 FQNEAQ (reference sequence). There are 17 residues in the CDR3. The V and J ends lost 5 bases and 1 base respectively, with 17 bases between them. DNA for the CDR3: TGTGCCAGCAGCCCGGGTGGGGGGGCCGTAACTAATGAAAAACTGTTTTTT. It is translated as CASSPGGGAVTNEKLFF.